What follows is one T cell receptor beta chain and its context. The sample belongs to a study of T-cell reconstitution after alpha-beta-depleted transplantation in children. Unique molecular identifiers were used in preparing the TCRbeta library. MiXCR, run by TCRdb on the PCR reads, gives a single entry per CDR3 protein. This table has a few hundred thousand distinct CDR3 sequences, approximately 10% appearing once. The CDR3 covers 14 residues. The V end was cut by 1 base, the J end by 7 bases, with 11 bases between. CDR1 MGHRA and CDR2 YSYEKL come from the germline V gene. The rearrangement links TRBV4-1 to TRBJ1-5; tentatively, D is TRBD1 (6 bases). The source was PBMCs from the stem cell graft donor, collected from the stem cell graft. This receptor was taken from a human donor who donated a stem cell graft to a child with acute lymphoblastic leukemia. CDR3 bases: TGCGCCAGCAGCCAAGCGGGGACAAAGCAGCCCCAGCATTTT. This sequence encodes CASSQAGTKQPQHF.